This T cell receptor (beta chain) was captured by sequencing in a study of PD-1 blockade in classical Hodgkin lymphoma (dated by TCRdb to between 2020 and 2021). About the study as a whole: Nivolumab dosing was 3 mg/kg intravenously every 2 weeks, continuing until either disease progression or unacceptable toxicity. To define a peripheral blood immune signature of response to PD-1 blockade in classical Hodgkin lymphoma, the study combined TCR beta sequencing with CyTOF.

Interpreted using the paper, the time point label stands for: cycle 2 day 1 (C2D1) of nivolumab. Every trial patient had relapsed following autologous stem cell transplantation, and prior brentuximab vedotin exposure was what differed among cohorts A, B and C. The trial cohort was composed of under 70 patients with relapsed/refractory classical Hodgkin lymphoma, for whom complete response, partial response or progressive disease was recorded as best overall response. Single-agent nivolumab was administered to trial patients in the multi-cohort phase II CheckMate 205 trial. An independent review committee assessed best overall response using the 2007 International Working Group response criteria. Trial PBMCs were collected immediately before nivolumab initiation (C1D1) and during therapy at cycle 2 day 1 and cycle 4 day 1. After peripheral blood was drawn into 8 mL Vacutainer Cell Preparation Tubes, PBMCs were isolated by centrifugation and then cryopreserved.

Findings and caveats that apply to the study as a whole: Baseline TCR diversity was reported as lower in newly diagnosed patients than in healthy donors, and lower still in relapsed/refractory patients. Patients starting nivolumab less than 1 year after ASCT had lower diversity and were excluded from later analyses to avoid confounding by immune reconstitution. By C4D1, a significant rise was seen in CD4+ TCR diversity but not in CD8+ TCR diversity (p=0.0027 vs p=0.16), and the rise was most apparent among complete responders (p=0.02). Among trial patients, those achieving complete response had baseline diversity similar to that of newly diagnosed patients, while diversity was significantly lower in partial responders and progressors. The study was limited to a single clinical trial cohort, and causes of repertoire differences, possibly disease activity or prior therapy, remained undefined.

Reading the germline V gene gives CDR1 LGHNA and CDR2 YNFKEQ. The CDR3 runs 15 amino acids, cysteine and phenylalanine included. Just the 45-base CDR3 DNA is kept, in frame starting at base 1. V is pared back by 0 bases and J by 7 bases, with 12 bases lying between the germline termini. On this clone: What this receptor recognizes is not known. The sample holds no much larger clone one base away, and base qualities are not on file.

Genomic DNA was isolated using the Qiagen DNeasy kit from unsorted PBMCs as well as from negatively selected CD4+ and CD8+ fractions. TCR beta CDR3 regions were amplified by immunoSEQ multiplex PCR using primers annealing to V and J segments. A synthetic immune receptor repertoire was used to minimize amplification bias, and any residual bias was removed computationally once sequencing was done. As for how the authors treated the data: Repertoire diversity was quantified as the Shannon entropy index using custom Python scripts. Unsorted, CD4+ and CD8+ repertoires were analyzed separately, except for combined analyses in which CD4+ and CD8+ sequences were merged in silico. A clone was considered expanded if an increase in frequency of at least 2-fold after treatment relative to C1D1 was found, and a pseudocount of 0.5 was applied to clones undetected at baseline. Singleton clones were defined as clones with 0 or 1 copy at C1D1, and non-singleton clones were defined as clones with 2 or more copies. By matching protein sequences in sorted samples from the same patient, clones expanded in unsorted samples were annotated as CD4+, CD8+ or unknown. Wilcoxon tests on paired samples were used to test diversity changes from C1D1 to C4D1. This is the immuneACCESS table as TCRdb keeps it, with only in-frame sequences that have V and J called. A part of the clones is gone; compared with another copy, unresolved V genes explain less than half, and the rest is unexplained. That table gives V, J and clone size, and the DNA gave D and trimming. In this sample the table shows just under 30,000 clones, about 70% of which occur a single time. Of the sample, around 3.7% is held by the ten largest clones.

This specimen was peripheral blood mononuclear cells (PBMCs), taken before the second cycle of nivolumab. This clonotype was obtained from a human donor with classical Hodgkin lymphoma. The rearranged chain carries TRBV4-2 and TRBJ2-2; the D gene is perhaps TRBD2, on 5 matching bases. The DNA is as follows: TGTGCCAGCAGCCAAGATGCGGGTAGGGACGGGGAGCTGTTTTTT. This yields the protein CASSQDAGRDGELFF.